Given below is one T cell receptor (beta chain) in context. These data are taken from a study of T-cell memory formation after mild COVID-19. A single record per CDR3 protein comes from TCRdb applying MiXCR to the 5' RACE reads. The profile shows more than 350,000 distinct CDR3 sequences, around 21% of them singletons. Sequencing input: PBMCs or a T cell subset sorted from them (not recorded which). This clonotype was obtained from an adult woman who had mild COVID-19 (a few samples of this study predate the infection). Cell type and time point are not known.

The CDR3 protein is CSVEAPRGPEAFF. The CDR3 bases are TGCAGCGTTGAAGCCCCAAGAGGCCCTGAAGCTTTCTTT. The chain employs TRBV29-1 and TRBJ1-1; D is uncertain. This CDR3 contains 13 residues. Trimming pared 1 base from V and 6 bases from J, leaving 12 bases between. The germline gives CDR1 SQVTM, CDR2 ANQGSEA.